Listed below are T cell receptor beta chains from one sample, sequenced in a study of OX40 agonist ivuxolimab in advanced cancers. Assay used: immunoSEQ multiplex PCR; TCRdb lists only in-frame clones, some missing. The sample comprises some 80,000 clones, 80% to 90% of which are singletons, and roughly 2% rests with the top ten. The sequences come from CD4+ or CD8+ T cells sorted from blood, collected in a trial of the OX40 agonist ivuxolimab. These TCRs come from an adult with an advanced solid tumor such as melanoma, head and neck, liver or kidney cancer. CDR3s include the opening cysteine and the closing phenylalanine or tryptophan. A D gene is named only where the DNA matches it firmly. Clone size, where shown, is once, few, many, or a class for clones that have expanded.

>.|18|TRBD1|TRBV9|TRBJ2-6
CASSPRTGGSAGANVLTF
TGTGCCAGCAGCCCGCGGACAGGGGGCTCGGCTGGGGCCAACGTCCTGACTTTC
>.|13|.|TRBV5-6|TRBJ1-2
CASSAYTPNGYTF
TGTGCCAGCAGCGCCTACACCCCGAATGGCTACACCTTC
>.|16|.|TRBV14|TRBJ2-3
CASSEAVAVNTDTQYF
TGTGCCAGCAGCGAAGCGGTAGCGGTAAACACAGATACGCAGTATTTT
>.|16|TRBD2|TRBV4-1|TRBJ2-2
CASSQEAGAITGELFF
TGCGCCAGCAGCCAAGAAGCGGGGGCAATAACCGGGGAGCTGTTTTTT
>.|15|.|TRBV18|TRBJ2-5
CASSPPRTSQETQYF
TGTGCCAGCTCACCACCGAGGACTTCTCAAGAGACCCAGTACTTC
>.|13|.|TRBV9|TRBJ1-1
CASSARIYTEAFF
TGTGCCAGCAGCGCCCGGATCTACACTGAAGCTTTCTTT
>.|15|.|TRBV19|TRBJ1-2
CASSPSRGLRYGYTF
TGTGCCAGTAGCCCCTCTCGGGGTTTGCGGTATGGCTACACCTTC
>.|16|TRBD2|TRBV30|TRBJ2-3
CAWSVQRGGSGDTQYF
TGTGCCTGGAGTGTACAACGGGGGGGCAGTGGGGATACGCAGTATTTT
>.|16|TRBD1|TRBV27|TRBJ1-1
CASSLGTGALNTEAFF
TGTGCCAGCAGTTTAGGGACAGGGGCTTTGAACACTGAAGCTTTCTTT
>.|15|.|TRBV5-1|TRBJ2-3
CASSLGSGRADTQYF
TGCGCCAGCAGCTTGGGGTCAGGGCGTGCAGATACGCAGTATTTT
>.|16|TRBD2|TRBV9|TRBJ2-5
CASSAAGGKYQETQYF
TGTGCCAGCAGCGCGGCGGGGGGGAAGTACCAAGAGACCCAGTACTTC
>.|18|TRBD1|TRBV4-1|TRBJ1-6
CASSQEQVTGGGDSPLHF
TGCGCCAGCAGCCAAGAACAAGTTACAGGGGGCGGTGATTCACCCCTCCACTTT
>.|16|.|TRBV27|TRBJ1-6
CASSPGPGRPSSPLHF
TGTGCCAGCAGTCCCGGTCCTGGGCGGCCTTCCTCACCCCTCCACTTT
>.|14|.|TRBV11-3|TRBJ2-2
CASSYIRDTGELFF
TGTGCCAGCAGTTATATCCGGGACACCGGGGAGCTGTTTTTT
>.|14|.|TRBV7-9|TRBJ1-1
CASSPRTPNTEAFF
TGTGCCAGCAGCCCGAGGACACCGAACACTGAAGCTTTCTTT
>.|16|.|TRBV2|TRBJ2-3
CASSEAPGHGTDTQYF
TGTGCCAGCAGTGAAGCACCGGGACATGGCACAGATACGCAGTATTTT
>.|13|TRBD1|TRBV14|TRBJ1-1
CASSPQGVLEAFF
TGTGCCAGCAGCCCACAGGGGGTACTTGAAGCTTTCTTT
>.|16|.|TRBV21-1|TRBJ1-2
CASSKGAGWGSYGYTF
TGTGCCAGCAGCAAAGGGGCAGGGTGGGGGTCCTATGGCTACACCTTC
>.|15|TRBD2|TRBV7-3|TRBJ2-7
CASSLIAGAGYEQYF
TGTGCCAGCAGCTTAATAGCGGGGGCAGGGTACGAGCAGTACTTC
>.|14|.|TRBV19|TRBJ1-2
CASSIDRLDRGYTF
TGTGCCAGTAGTATAGATCGGTTGGATCGGGGCTACACCTTC
>.|13|.|TRBV9|TRBJ2-5
CASSVDIQETQYF
TGTGCCAGCAGCGTAGACATACAAGAGACCCAGTACTTC
>once|14|.|TRBV5-4|TRBJ2-3
CASSLGGPTDTQYF
TGTGCCAGCAGCTTGGGGGGGCCCACAGATACGCAGTATTTT
>.|14|TRBD2|TRBV27|TRBJ2-7
CASSLIAGGYEQYF
TGTGCCAGCAGTTTAATAGCGGGGGGCTACGAGCAGTACTTC
>.|13|.|TRBV6-5|TRBJ2-2
CASRGRDTGELFF
TGTGCCAGCAGGGGACGAGACACCGGGGAGCTGTTTTTT
>.|11|.|TRBV19|TRBJ2-2
CASSIVGELFF
TGTGCCAGTAGTATAGTCGGGGAGCTGTTTTTT
>.|15|.|TRBV5-4|TRBJ1-1
CASSLATGVGTEAFF
TGTGCCAGCAGCTTGGCCACGGGGGTCGGCACTGAAGCTTTCTTT
>.|19|.|TRBV4-1|TRBJ2-3
CASSQDRWGPRLLADTQYF
TGCGCCAGCAGCCAAGATAGGTGGGGGCCTCGGCTACTAGCAGATACGCAGTATTTT
>.|16|TRBD2|TRBV6-5|TRBJ2-5
CASSYSGRGGQETQYF
TGTGCCAGCAGTTACTCGGGACGCGGGGGGCAAGAGACCCAGTACTTC
>.|12|TRBD1|TRBV28|TRBJ1-1
CASSLQGGEAFF
TGTGCCAGCAGTTTACAGGGGGGAGAAGCTTTCTTT
>.|16|TRBD1|TRBV10-3|TRBJ1-4
CASSYSMGQGNEKLFF
TGTGCCAGCAGTTACTCGATGGGACAGGGGAATGAAAAACTGTTTTTT
>.|14|.|TRBV5-6|TRBJ2-4
CASSLAASGNIQYF
TGTGCCAGCAGCTTGGCCGCCAGTGGAAACATTCAGTACTTC
>.|15|.|TRBV28|TRBJ1-2
CASSPGTDANYGYTF
TGTGCCAGCAGTCCCGGGACGGACGCTAACTATGGCTACACCTTC
>.|16|TRBD2|TRBV5-4|TRBJ2-3
CASSLKLAGGTDTQYF
TGTGCCAGCAGCTTAAAGCTAGCGGGGGGGACAGATACGCAGTATTTT
>.|20|TRBD2|TRBV4-3|TRBJ2-1
CASSQDARASGGAAHNEQFF
TGCGCCAGCAGCCAAGATGCGAGGGCTAGCGGGGGGGCAGCCCACAATGAGCAGTTCTTC
>.|13|.|TRBV19|TRBJ2-3
CASTPRLTDTQYF
TGTGCCAGCACTCCCAGGCTCACGGATACGCAGTATTTT
>.|20|.|TRBV4-3|TRBJ1-6
CASSQDVPQRPSSYNSPLHF
TGCGCCAGCAGCCAAGATGTCCCACAGAGACCAAGCTCCTATAATTCACCCCTCCACTTT
>.|14|TRBD1|TRBV27|TRBJ1-4
CASSPDREGERLFF
TGTGCCAGCAGTCCCGACAGGGAGGGTGAAAGACTGTTTTTT
>.|16|.|TRBV2|TRBJ2-2
CASSLGGALGTGELFF
TGTGCCAGCAGCTTGGGTGGGGCGCTGGGCACCGGGGAGCTGTTTTTT
>.|13|.|TRBV7-3|TRBJ2-1
CASRPQGVGEQFF
TGTGCCAGCAGGCCCCAGGGCGTAGGTGAGCAGTTCTTC
>.|16|.|TRBV9|TRBJ2-3
CASSGVRALGTDTQYF
TGTGCCAGCAGCGGGGTGAGGGCTCTAGGCACAGATACGCAGTATTTT
>.|13|.|TRBV29-1|TRBJ1-3
CSVQESSGNTIYF
TGCAGCGTCCAGGAGAGCTCTGGAAACACCATATATTTT
>.|14|.|TRBV7-9|TRBJ1-2
CASSQGRNFYGYTF
TGTGCCAGCAGCCAGGGACGGAACTTCTATGGCTACACCTTC